The clone carrying this T cell receptor beta chain was picked up a small number of times. What it recognizes is unknown. The data were taken from a study of T cells in Graves' hyperthyroidism and ophthalmopathy. Points from the study as a whole: Blood also contained most expanded thyroid clonotypes above 0.001. Model-based prediction identified ophthalmopathy a median about 6.8 months prior to its onset.

It was RNA transcripts that yielded the amplified TCR beta CDR3 regions. The TCR CDR3 first-round RT-PCR relied on the HTBI primer set. Each CDR3 protein is one row after TCRdb ran MiXCR on the multiplex PCR reads. The sample includes 640,000 or so distinct CDR3 sequences, around 15% of them seen just once. Inclusion characteristics of ophthalmopathy patients comprised a Clinical Activity Score of at least 3, a NOSPECS grade of at least 4, and duration under 3 months. It was uncontrolled infection, other autoimmune disease, pregnancy or lactation that excluded patients. This CDR3 has 14 residues. Germline CDR1 MNHNS, CDR2 SASEGT. Trimming removed 8 bases at V and 1 base at J, with 14 bases between.

Sequenced: blood. The TCR originated in a woman in her forties with Graves' ophthalmopathy. The chain recombines TRBV6-1 with TRBJ2-5; possible D gene TRBD1, 7 bases. The CDR3 sequence is CASWTRGVQETQYF. DNA of the CDR3: TGTGCCAGCTGGACCAGGGGGGTCCAAGAGACCCAGTACTTC.